This TCR beta chain was profiled in a study of breast tumors, draining lymph nodes, adjacent tissues. The study's findings and limits: The data were judged consistent with most tumor T cells coming from lymph node and expanding in tumor.

The CDR3 is made up of 14 amino acids. Germline V gene lookup returns CDR1 LGHDT and CDR2 YNNKEL (reference sequence). The V gene lost 5 bases and the J gene lost 2 bases, with 12 bases spanning the gap. Axillary draining lymph nodes of breast cancer patients supplied the node samples. TCRdb re-analysed the multiplex PCR reads in MiXCR, keeping a single row per CDR3 protein. Altogether about 94,000 distinct CDR3 sequences are present, roughly 28% being singletons, with the ten largest covering roughly 8.1%. This clonotype occurred many times. What it binds is not known. The sequence was collected from a female donor with breast cancer. Some clones in this sample may be carry-over from other donors' samples. The sample consisted of axillary lymph node tissue. The rearrangement links TRBV3-1 to TRBJ2-5, with a possible D match to TRBD2 (6 bases). CDR3 sequence: CASSRRTTQETQYF. CDR3 coding DNA: TGTGCCAGCAGCAGGAGGACTACGCAAGAGACCCAGTACTTC.